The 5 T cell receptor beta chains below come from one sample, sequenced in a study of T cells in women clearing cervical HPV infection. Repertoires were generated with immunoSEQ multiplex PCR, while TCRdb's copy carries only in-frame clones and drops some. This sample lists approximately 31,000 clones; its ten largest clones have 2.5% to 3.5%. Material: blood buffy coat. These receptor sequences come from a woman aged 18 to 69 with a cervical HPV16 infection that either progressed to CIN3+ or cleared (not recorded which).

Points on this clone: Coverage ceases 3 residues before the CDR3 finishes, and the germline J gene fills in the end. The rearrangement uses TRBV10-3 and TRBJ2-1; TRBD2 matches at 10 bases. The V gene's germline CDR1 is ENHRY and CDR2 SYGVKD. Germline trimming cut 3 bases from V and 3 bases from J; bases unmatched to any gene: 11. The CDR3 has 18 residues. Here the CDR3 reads CAISDRTSGGVNYNEQFF. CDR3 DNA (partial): TGTGCCATCAGTGATCGGACTAGCGGAGGGGTGAACTACAATGAG.

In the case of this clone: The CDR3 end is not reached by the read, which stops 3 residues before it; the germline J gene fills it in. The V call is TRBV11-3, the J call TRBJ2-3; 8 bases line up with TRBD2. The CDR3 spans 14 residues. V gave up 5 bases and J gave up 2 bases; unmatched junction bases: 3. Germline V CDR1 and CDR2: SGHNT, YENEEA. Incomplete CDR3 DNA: TGTGCCAGCAGCCCCGGGGGGGCCACAGATACG. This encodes CASSPGGATDT. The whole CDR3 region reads CASSPGGATDTQYF.

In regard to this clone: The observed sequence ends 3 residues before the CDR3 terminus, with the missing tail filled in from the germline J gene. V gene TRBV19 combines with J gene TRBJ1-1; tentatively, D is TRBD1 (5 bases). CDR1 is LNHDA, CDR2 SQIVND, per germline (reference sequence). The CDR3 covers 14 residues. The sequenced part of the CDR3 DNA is TGTGCCAGTAGTAAGAGACTAGCGGGGGGGACA. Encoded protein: CASSKRLAGGT. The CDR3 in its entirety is CASSKRLAGGTAFF.

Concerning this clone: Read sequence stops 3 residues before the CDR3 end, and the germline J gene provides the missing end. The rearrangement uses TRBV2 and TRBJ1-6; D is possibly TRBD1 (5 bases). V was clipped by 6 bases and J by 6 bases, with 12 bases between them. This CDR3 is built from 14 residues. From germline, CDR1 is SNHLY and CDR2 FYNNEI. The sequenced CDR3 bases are TGTGCCAGCAGGCAGGGATTCGTTAATTCACCC. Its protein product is CASRQGFVNSP. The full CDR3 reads CASRQGFVNSPLHF.

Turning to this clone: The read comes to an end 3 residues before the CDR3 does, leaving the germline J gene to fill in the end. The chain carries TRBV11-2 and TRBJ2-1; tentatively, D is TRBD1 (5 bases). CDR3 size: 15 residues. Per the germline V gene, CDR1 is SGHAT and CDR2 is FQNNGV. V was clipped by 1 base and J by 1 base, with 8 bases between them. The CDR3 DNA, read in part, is TGTGCCAGCAGCTTAGGGGGCTCTTCCTACAATGAG. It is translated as CASSLGGSSYNE. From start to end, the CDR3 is CASSLGGSSYNEQFF.